Shown below are 29 T cell receptor beta chains from a single sample sequenced in a study of T cell responses to AZD1222 COVID-19 vaccine. Profiled with immunoSEQ multiplex PCR; TCRdb holds only in-frame clones, not every one. The data hold roughly 100,000 clones, with 88% observed a single time. The specimen was peripheral blood, collected on day 0 of AZD1222 vaccination. These receptors were taken from an adult in good health.

This chain links TRBV19 with TRBJ2-1; TRBD2 matches 16 bases. CDR3 length: 16 residues. Germline V gene sequence: CDR1 LNHDA, CDR2 SQIVND (reference sequence). The V segment lost 5 bases and the J segment 9 bases; nucleotides outside the gene matches: 7. The CDR3 DNA reads as TGTGCCAGTAGTGAAACCGGGACTAGCGGGAGGGGTGAGCAGTTCTTC. Protein sequence: CASSETGTSGRGEQFF.

V is TRBV9 and J is TRBJ2-1; D uncertain. The CDR3 contains 18 residues. The germline V gene has CDR1 SGDLS and CDR2 YYNGEE. V gave up 3 bases and J gave up 4 bases, with 23 bases separating them. CDR3 amino acids: CASSGQLRQRRSYNEQFF. The DNA for the CDR3 is TGTGCCAGCAGCGGCCAGCTAAGACAACGGCGATCGTACAATGAGCAGTTCTTC.

The CDR3 is CASSFLGGRRTNEQFF. The CDR3 DNA is TGTGCCAGCAGTTTTTTGGGCGGGAGGAGAACCAATGAGCAGTTCTTC. The rearrangement joins TRBV28 to TRBJ2-1; 8 bases are a match to TRBD2. The CDR3 spans 16 residues. The ends lost 3 bases at V and 6 bases at J; junction bases unmatched: 10. The germline V gene has CDR1 MDHEN and CDR2 SYDVKM.

The chain carries TRBV28 and TRBJ2-3, with 7 positions matching TRBD2. This CDR3 contains 14 residues. With V trimmed by 8 bases and J by 5 bases, 10 bases remained unmatched. In germline, CDR1 is MDHEN, CDR2 SYDVKM. Here the CDR3 reads CASSFAGELDTQYF. The CDR3 DNA is TGTGCCAGCTCGTTCGCGGGAGAATTAGATACGCAGTATTTT.

The chain joins TRBV14 to TRBJ2-1; TRBD2 matches 11 bases. V shed 0 bases and J 8 bases; nucleotides not matched to a gene: 9. Germline V CDR1 and CDR2: SGHDN, FVKESK. The CDR3 spans 17 residues. The CDR3 protein is CASSQDVLAGGSYEQFF. CDR3 DNA: TGTGCCAGCAGCCAAGATGTCTTAGCGGGAGGGAGCTATGAGCAGTTCTTC.

The rearrangement joins TRBV28 to TRBJ1-5, with D tentatively TRBD1 (5 bases). The CDR3 totals 18 residues. Germline V gives CDR1 MDHEN, CDR2 SYDVKM. V dropped 7 bases and J dropped 4 bases, with 26 bases sitting between them. For the CDR3, the DNA is TGTGCCAGCACTCCGGTGGGCGTGGGGCGTTTGTTGAATCAGCCCCAGCATTTT. Protein sequence: CASTPVGVGRLLNQPQHF.

The gene calls are TRBV6-5 and TRBJ2-7; 7 bases fit TRBD2. This CDR3 is 15 amino acids long. Trimming at V came to 2 bases and at J to 4 bases, leaving 8 bases not matched to a gene. Germline V lookup: CDR1 MNHEY, CDR2 SVGAGI. The DNA for the CDR3 is TGTGCCAGCAGTTACAAGGCGGGAGCCCGTTACGAGCAGTACTTC. It translates to CASSYKAGARYEQYF.

This clone was seen a single time. The chain carries TRBV7-2 and TRBJ1-5; D might be TRBD1 (5 bases). CDR1 and CDR2 from the germline V gene are SGHTA and FQGNSA. The CDR3 totals 13 residues. V was trimmed by 6 bases and J by 7 bases, leaving 13 bases between them. Here the CDR3 reads CASRAQEGQPQHF. The DNA for the CDR3 is TGTGCCAGCAGGGCTCAAGAGGGGCAGCCCCAGCATTTT.

The chain links TRBV6-5 to TRBJ1-6; D gene ambiguous. Germline V lookup: CDR1 MNHEY, CDR2 SVGAGI. V was shortened by 0 bases and J by 10 bases, with 4 bases between the two germline ends. This CDR3 region has 12 residues. The CDR3 coding sequence is TGTGCCAGCAGTTACTCAGGCTCACCCCTCCACTTT. Its translation: CASSYSGSPLHF.

The rearrangement links TRBV4-1 to TRBJ1-5; the match to TRBD1 covers 7 bases. The CDR3 has 17 residues. Germline trimming cut 4 bases from V and 2 bases from J; bases unmatched to any gene: 11. Germline V gene data show CDR1 as MGHRA and CDR2 as YSYEKL. The CDR3 loop reads CASSRLQGLGGNQPQHF. CDR3 nucleotides: TGCGCCAGCAGCCGTTTACAGGGGCTCGGTGGCAATCAGCCCCAGCATTTT.

The rearrangement uses TRBV6-5 and TRBJ2-5, with a weak D call TRBD1 (6 bases). CDR3 length equals 14 residues. Germline assignment: CDR1 MNHEY and CDR2 SVGAGI. The V gene lost 3 bases and the J gene lost 5 bases, with 13 bases spanning the gap. Written as DNA, the CDR3 is TGTGCCAGCAGTTATTCAGGGGTCGGGGAGACCCAGTACTTC. It codes for CASSYSGVGETQYF.

CDR3 loop: CASSGGPEYYGYTF. CDR3 DNA sequence: TGTGCCAGCAGCGGAGGGCCAGAATACTATGGCTACACCTTC. This chain joins TRBV5-4 and TRBJ1-2; D gene uncertain. V shed 4 bases and J shed 3 bases, with 13 bases lying between them. Germline CDR1 SGHNT, CDR2 YYREEE (reference sequence). CDR3 length: 14 amino acids.

The rearrangement links TRBV24-1 to TRBJ2-2, with 7 bases lining up with TRBD2. Germline CDR1 KGHDR, CDR2 SFDVKD. V gave up 4 bases and J gave up 6 bases; unmatched junction bases: 10. The CDR3 contains 16 residues. The CDR3 here is CATSDPGGGRPGELFF. CDR3 sequence (DNA): TGTGCCACCAGTGACCCTGGTGGCGGGAGACCCGGGGAGCTGTTTTTT.

The chain joins TRBV6-5 to TRBJ2-3; D unclear. V lost 6 bases to trimming and J lost 0 bases, with 4 bases between them. This CDR3 is built from 12 residues. In germline, CDR1 is MNHEY, CDR2 SVGAGI. The DNA for the CDR3 is TGTGCCAGCAGGGATAGCACAGATACGCAGTATTTT. Translation gives CASRDSTDTQYF.

The chain combines TRBV27 with TRBJ1-3; D may be TRBD1 (6 bases). The CDR3 runs to 13 residues. Germline V gene data show CDR1 as MNHEY and CDR2 as SMNVEV (reference sequence). V lost 6 bases and J lost 4, with 10 bases in between. The CDR3 DNA reads TGTGCCAGCAGAACACAGGGAGGAAACACCATATATTTT. This encodes CASRTQGGNTIYF.

CDR3 bases: TGTGCCAGCAGCTTAAGTCAGTCGACCCAGTACTTC. Translated: CASSLSQSTQYF. The V call is TRBV13, the J call TRBJ2-5; D remains ambiguous. This CDR3 has 12 amino acids. V lost 2 bases and J lost 7, with 8 bases in between. The germline CDR1 and CDR2 sequences are PRHDT and FYEKMQ (reference sequence).

V gene TRBV7-9 combines with J gene TRBJ2-1; no clear D gene. This CDR3 spans 15 amino acids. Germline CDR1 SEHNR, CDR2 FQNEAQ (reference sequence). The V end lost 5 bases, the J end lost 4 bases, and 15 bases lay between the germline ends. CDR3 protein: CASSLVSGSYNEQFF. CDR3 nucleotide sequence: TGTGCCAGCAGCCTAGTTTCAGGATCGTACAATGAGCAGTTCTTC.

This chain uses TRBV15 with TRBJ2-1; 7 bases map to TRBD2. Germline V CDR1 and CDR2: LNHNV, YYDKDF (reference sequence). The CDR3 totals 17 residues. The J segment lost 3 bases and the V segment lost 0 bases, leaving 8 bases of the junction unmatched. The CDR3 coding sequence is TGTGCCACCAGCAGAGATAAGGGGAGGGGAGGCTACAATGAGCAGTTCTTC. Amino acid sequence: CATSRDKGRGGYNEQFF.

V and J are TRBV27 and TRBJ2-7; D remains ambiguous. Germline V CDR1 and CDR2: MNHEY, SMNVEV (reference sequence). The V end lost 3 bases, the J end lost 7 bases, and 16 bases lay between the germline ends. The CDR3 runs 14 residues. For the CDR3, the DNA is TGTGCCAGCAGTTTGTACAGCGCTTCGGAAGAGCAGTACTTC. Translated: CASSLYSASEEQYF.

The chain employs TRBV3-1 (or the pseudogene TRBV3-2) and TRBJ1-4; the D is unclear. V was pared by 3 bases and J by 1 base, with 9 bases between. The germline V gene encodes CDR1 LGHDT and CDR2 YNNKEL (reference sequence). This CDR3 is 15 amino acids long. CDR3 protein: CASSQVHRTNEKLFF. DNA for the CDR3: TGTGCCAGCAGCCAGGTCCACAGAACTAATGAAAAACTGTTTTTT.

The chain couples TRBV7-3 to TRBJ2-2, with 10 bases identical to TRBD2. CDR3 length: 18 amino acids. V dropped 3 bases and J dropped 0; count of bases not matched to a gene: 7. Germline loops: CDR1 SGHTA, CDR2 FQGTGA. CDR3 DNA: TGTGCCAGCAGCTTGACAGCTAGCGGGAGCGCGAACACCGGGGAGCTGTTTTTT. This translates into CASSLTASGSANTGELFF.

This clone counts as medium-sized. CDR3 region: CSVVGLADNEQFF. For the CDR3, the DNA is TGCAGCGTTGTGGGACTAGCGGACAATGAGCAGTTCTTC. The rearrangement uses TRBV29-1 and TRBJ2-1, with 11 bases matching TRBD2. The CDR3 spans 13 residues. Germline CDR1 is SQVTM and CDR2 is ANQGSEA. Germline trimming cut 4 bases from V and 5 bases from J; bases unmatched to any gene: 1.

The rearrangement links TRBV2 to TRBJ2-2, with TRBD2 matching 10 bases. Germline V lookup: CDR1 SNHLY, CDR2 FYNNEI. V trimming: 3 bases; J trimming: 7 bases; junction bases outside the gene matches: 8. The CDR3 sequence is 16 residues long. CDR3 amino acids: CASSDGLAGAYGELFF. The CDR3 nucleotides are TGTGCCAGCAGTGACGGTCTAGCGGGAGCCTACGGGGAGCTGTTTTTT.

V and J are TRBV15 and TRBJ2-1; 9 bases align to TRBD2. CDR1 is LNHNV and CDR2 is YYDKDF in the germline V gene (reference sequence). Trimming took 0 bases from V and 1 from J; bases not matched to a gene: 7. The CDR3 loop spans 18 amino acids. This chain's CDR3 is CATSRDARREGSYNEQFF. CDR3 in DNA: TGTGCCACCAGCAGAGATGCAAGGCGGGAGGGGTCCTACAATGAGCAGTTCTTC.

V and J are TRBV2 and TRBJ2-3; TRBD2 matches 7 bases. The germline V gene encodes CDR1 SNHLY and CDR2 FYNNEI. This CDR3 has 17 residues. V lost 5 bases and J lost 2; bases outside the gene matches: 13. This CDR3 reads CASSISRSSGTTDTQYF. CDR3 sequence (DNA): TGTGCCAGCAGTATTTCCAGGTCTAGCGGAACCACAGATACGCAGTATTTT. Together with reference TRBV2 and TRBJ2-3, the CDR3 gives the full variable domain: EPEVTQTPSHQVTQMGQEVILRCVPISNHLYFYWYRQILGQKVEFLVSFYNNEISEKSEIFDDQFSVERPDGSNFTLKIRSTKLEDSAMYFCASSISRSSGTTDTQYFGPGTRLTVL.

As DNA, the CDR3 is TGTGCCAGCAGCTTTCTGGGTTTTGTCTATGGCTACACCTTC. Protein sequence: CASSFLGFVYGYTF. The V and J genes are TRBV7-9 and TRBJ1-2, with D hard to call. The CDR3 loop spans 14 amino acids. With 3 bases removed from V and 4 bases from J, the gap between germline ends came to 12 bases. In germline, CDR1 is SEHNR, CDR2 FQNEAQ (reference sequence).

The CDR3 DNA follows: TGTGCCACCAGCAGAGTTGTGGGTGCGGCCCCCAAGGGCGGGGAGCTGTTTTTT. Translating gives CATSRVVGAAPKGGELFF. V is TRBV15 and J is TRBJ2-2; unclear D gene. Germline loops: CDR1 LNHNV, CDR2 YYDKDF (reference sequence). The CDR3 covers 18 residues. V lost 1 base, J lost 7 bases, and 22 bases lay in between.

The rearrangement links TRBV4-3 to TRBJ1-2; 10 bases agree with TRBD1. The CDR3 extends over 13 amino acids. J gave up 8 bases and V 4 bases, and 4 bases lay outside the gene matches. Germline V gene lookup returns CDR1 LGHNA and CDR2 YSLEER. CDR3 protein: CASSRTGGEGYTF. CDR3 DNA: TGCGCCAGCAGCCGGACAGGGGGAGAAGGCTACACCTTC.

This chain joins TRBV15 and TRBJ1-1; no clear D. The V gene's germline CDR1 is LNHNV and CDR2 YYDKDF (reference sequence). The ends were cut back, 8 bases at V and 4 bases at J, with 17 bases in the middle. The CDR3 covers 14 residues. The CDR3 spells CATRTTPWGTEAFF. The CDR3 DNA is TGTGCCACCCGAACGACACCTTGGGGCACTGAAGCTTTCTTT.